The rows below give T cell receptor beta chains drawn from one sample of a study of shared T cell receptors in the human thymus. Sequencing used immunoSEQ multiplex PCR; TCRdb keeps in-frame clones, though not all of them. The sample lists about 380,000 clones, 95% occurring once. Sequenced: thymocytes. All receptors derive from a human donor. The CDR3 runs from the conserved cysteine through the conserved F or W. Fields, in order: J gene, V gene, CDR3 protein.

>TRBJ2-7|TRBV5-1
CASTADRGGSYEQYF
>TRBJ1-1|TRBV10-3
CAISEGPGIDFF
>TRBJ1-2|TRBV6-6
CASSYPGQGNYGYTF
>TRBJ2-7|TRBV7-9
CASRRRDRRAFSYEQYF
>TRBJ2-1|TRBV2
CASSDGTGRNEQFF
>TRBJ1-4|TRBV7-9
CASSLVLGGSNEKLFF
>TRBJ1-5|TRBV19
CASQGGGNQPQHF
>TRBJ1-1|TRBV27
CASSLRGMNTEAFF
>TRBJ2-3|TRBV30
CAWSHPQPSTDTQYF
>TRBJ1-1|TRBV10-3
CAISESRLGGLAFF
>TRBJ1-2|TRBV14
CASSRDRLYGYTF
>TRBJ1-1|TRBV27
CASSLDRTTEAFF
>TRBJ2-7|TRBV29-1
CSVGLAGGTSGDEQYF
>TRBJ2-3|TRBV4-2
CASSQAGGPPADTQYF
>TRBJ2-7|TRBV30
CAWSLGQGTREQYF
>TRBJ1-2|TRBV4-2
CASSHRGQGHRNYGYTF
>TRBJ2-7|TRBV15
CATSGAPTYEQYF
>TRBJ2-7|TRBV28
CASSRAPYEQYF
>TRBJ2-1|TRBV7-9
CASSVSRVRQFF
>TRBJ1-1|TRBV2
CARGQGDGTEAFF
>TRBJ1-2|TRBV18
CASSPFSAFPPNYGYTF
>TRBJ2-2|TRBV5-1
CASRFGGPLGTGELFF
>TRBJ2-2|TRBV30
CAWSVLGRANTGELFF
>TRBJ2-1|TRBV5-4
CASSPGTSGISSYNEQFF
>TRBJ2-3|TRBV6-1
CASSQTWRESGTQYF
>TRBJ2-2|TRBV11-3
CASSQKRDRGKPTGELFF
>TRBJ2-3|TRBV28
CAGSDQGADTQYF
>TRBJ2-1|TRBV6-4
CASSDSTAGANEQFF
>TRBJ2-1|TRBV28
CASSLDRLQKGQFF
>TRBJ2-7|TRBV7-9
CASSPNSGGNYEQYF
>TRBJ1-3|TRBV9
CASRDKGARRSGNTIYF
>TRBJ2-1|TRBV6-6
CASSYPRGFYNEQFF
>TRBJ2-3|TRBV5-4
CASSLDRETDTQYF
>TRBJ1-5|TRBV6-1
CATTGVGRQPQHF
>TRBJ2-7|TRBV6-5
CASSPLAGKRYEQYF
>TRBJ2-7|TRBV27
CASSSTELSYEQYF
>TRBJ2-6|TRBV6-4
CASSDPRTNVLTF
>TRBJ2-1|TRBV7-9
CASSLEESEQFF
>TRBJ2-1|TRBV4-2
CASSQGTSGKESYNEQFF
>TRBJ2-2|TRBV28
CASSLSVNTGELFF
>TRBJ1-4|TRBV28
CASSPTGGAGEKLFF
>TRBJ1-1|TRBV5-6
CASQPRNRATEAFF
>TRBJ2-2|TRBV6-1
CASRYTGELFF